These T cell receptor beta chains were read from a single sample in a study of blood T cell repertoires in COVID-19. Some clones are missing from TCRdb's copy, which holds only in-frame ones; the method was immunoSEQ multiplex PCR. The top ten clones hold 1% to 1.5% of a sample with about 400,000 clones, about 90% of them seen once. The sequenced sample was peripheral blood. These receptors all stem from a man aged 35-49 years with acute or convalescent COVID-19. Both conserved end residues are part of each CDR3. The D gene is left open where the match is weak. Some rows mark clone size as missing; the rest say once, few, many or name a class of expanded clone.

CDR3: CASSYVTGTAEAFF; DNA: TGTGCCAGCAGTTATGTGACCGGGACAGCTGAAGCTTTCTTT; V: TRBV6-6; size: -; J: TRBJ1-1; D: TRBD1
CDR3: CASRGTVYANVLTF; DNA: TGTGCCAGCCGCGGGACAGTATATGCCAACGTCCTGACTTTC; V: TRBV28; size: -; J: TRBJ2-6; D: -
CDR3: CAISLTGKGVNEQFF; DNA: TGTGCCATCAGTTTGACAGGGAAAGGAGTCAATGAGCAGTTCTTC; V: TRBV10-3; size: -; J: TRBJ2-1; D: TRBD1
CDR3: CAIRDTGETQYF; DNA: TGTGCCATCAGGGACACTGGGGAGACCCAGTACTTC; V: TRBV10-3; size: -; J: TRBJ2-5; D: -
CDR3: CASSQGAGGYEQFF; DNA: TGCGCCAGCAGCCAGGGGGCGGGGGGTTATGAGCAGTTCTTC; V: TRBV4-3; size: -; J: TRBJ2-1; D: TRBD2
CDR3: CASSLAAAGGSYEQYF; DNA: TGCGCCAGCAGCTTGGCGGCAGCGGGGGGGTCCTACGAGCAGTACTTC; V: TRBV5-1; size: -; J: TRBJ2-7; D: TRBD2
CDR3: CASSPEPGLAGSEQFF; DNA: TGTGCCAGCAGTCCAGAACCGGGACTAGCGGGCTCTGAGCAGTTCTTC; V: TRBV27; size: -; J: TRBJ2-1; D: TRBD2
CDR3: CASSLRQGALETQYF; DNA: TGTGCCAGCAGCTTACGACAGGGTGCGTTAGAGACCCAGTACTTC; V: TRBV7-3; size: -; J: TRBJ2-5; D: TRBD1
CDR3: CASSLWEGNGYTF; DNA: TGTGCCAGCAGCTTGTGGGAGGGGAATGGCTACACCTTC; V: TRBV5-4; size: -; J: TRBJ1-2; D: -
CDR3: CARSHRGTGVNTEAFF; DNA: TGTGCCAGAAGCCACCGTGGGACAGGGGTGAACACTGAAGCTTTCTTT; V: TRBV5-3; size: -; J: TRBJ1-1; D: TRBD1
CDR3: CASGWGGLNTEAFF; DNA: TGTGCCAGCGGGTGGGGCGGATTGAACACTGAAGCTTTCTTT; V: TRBV27; size: -; J: TRBJ1-1; D: -
CDR3: CASSYDGTGTIRF; DNA: TGTGCCAGCAGTTACGACGGGACAGGGACAATCCGTTTT; V: TRBV6-2/TRBV6-3; size: -; J: TRBJ1-4; D: TRBD1
CDR3: CASSRLGTAYGYTF; DNA: TGTGCCAGCAGTCGCCTAGGGACAGCCTATGGCTACACCTTC; V: TRBV28; size: few; J: TRBJ1-2; D: TRBD1